This T cell receptor beta chain is from a study of T cells and Merkel cell carcinoma outcomes (dated by TCRdb to between 2020 and 2021). Concerning the study at large: The study examined the tumor T-cell repertoire together with T-cell density as predictors of clinical outcome in patients with Merkel cell carcinoma.

Trimming costs V 4 bases and J 7 bases, and their ends lie 24 bases apart. CDR1 and CDR2 (SGDLS, YYNGEE) derive from the germline V gene. The CDR3 numbers 16 residues from cysteine through phenylalanine. The entry retains the CDR3 DNA only, 48 bases that are in frame from base 1. The receptor library was made with the immunoSEQ multiplex PCR assay. TCRdb carries this immuneACCESS record with in-frame sequences only. Its versions omit some clonotypes, under half of them owing to an unresolved V gene in the studies checked, with the rest unexplained. The sample contains 9,500 to 15,000 clones, around 95% of them found a single time. The ten largest clones take up roughly 0.92% of the sample. To note about this clone: Which antigen it targets is not known. The record has no base qualities; no much larger clone is one base away.

Samples were obtained from patients with Merkel cell carcinoma. Overall results and qualifications from the work: Clinical outcomes in Merkel cell carcinoma patients were reported to be predicted by T-cell repertoire features combined with T-cell density.

This TCR was recovered from a human donor with Merkel cell carcinoma. The specimen was tumor tissue from Merkel cell carcinoma. The rearrangement joined TRBV9 to TRBJ2-7; possibly the D gene is TRBD1, per 6 matching bases. The nucleotide sequence reads as follows: TGTGCCAGCAGCCCTAAACCCGGGACACCGGTATGGGAGCAGTACTTC. Its protein reads: CASSPKPGTPVWEQYF.